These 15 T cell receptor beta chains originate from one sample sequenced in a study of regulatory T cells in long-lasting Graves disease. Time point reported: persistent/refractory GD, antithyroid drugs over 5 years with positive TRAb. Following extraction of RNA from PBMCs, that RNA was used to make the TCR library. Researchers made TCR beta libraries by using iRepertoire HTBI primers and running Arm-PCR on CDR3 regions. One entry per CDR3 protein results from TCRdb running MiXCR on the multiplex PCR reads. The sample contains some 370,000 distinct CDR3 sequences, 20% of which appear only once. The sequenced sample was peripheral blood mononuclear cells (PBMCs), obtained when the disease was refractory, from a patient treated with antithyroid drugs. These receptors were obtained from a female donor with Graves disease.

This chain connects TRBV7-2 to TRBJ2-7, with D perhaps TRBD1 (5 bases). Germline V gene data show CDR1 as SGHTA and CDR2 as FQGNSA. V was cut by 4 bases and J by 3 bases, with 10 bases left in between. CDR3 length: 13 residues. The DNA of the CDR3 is TGTGCCAGCAGCTCCAGGGCCGGCTACGAGCAGTACTTC. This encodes CASSSRAGYEQYF.

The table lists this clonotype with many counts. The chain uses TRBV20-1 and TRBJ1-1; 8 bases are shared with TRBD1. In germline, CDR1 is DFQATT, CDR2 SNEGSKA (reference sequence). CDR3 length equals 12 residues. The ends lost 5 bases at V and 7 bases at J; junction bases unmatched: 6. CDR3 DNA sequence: TGCAGTGCTCTAGGGGGGACAGGTGAAGCTTTCTTT. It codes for CSALGGTGEAFF.

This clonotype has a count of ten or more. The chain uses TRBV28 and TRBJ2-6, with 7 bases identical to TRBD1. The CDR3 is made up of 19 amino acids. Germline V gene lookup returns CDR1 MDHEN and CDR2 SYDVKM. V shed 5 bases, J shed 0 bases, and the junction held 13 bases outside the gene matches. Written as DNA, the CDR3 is TGTGCCAGCAGTACCGGGATTTGGGACAGCCGCTCTGGGGCCAACGTCCTGACTTTC. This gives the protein CASSTGIWDSRSGANVLTF.

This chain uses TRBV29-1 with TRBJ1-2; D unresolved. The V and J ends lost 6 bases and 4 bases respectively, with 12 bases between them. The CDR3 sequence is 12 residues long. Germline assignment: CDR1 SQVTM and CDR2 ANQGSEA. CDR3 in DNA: TGCAGCGTAGAAACGGTTAGCTATGGCTACACCTTC. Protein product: CSVETVSYGYTF. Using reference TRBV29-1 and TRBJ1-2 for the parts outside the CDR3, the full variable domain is SAVISQKPSRDICQRGTSLTIQCQVDSQVTMMFWYRQQPGQSLTLIATANQGSEATYESGFVIDKFPISRPNLTFSTLTVSNMSPEDSSIYLCSVETVSYGYTFGSGTRLTVV.

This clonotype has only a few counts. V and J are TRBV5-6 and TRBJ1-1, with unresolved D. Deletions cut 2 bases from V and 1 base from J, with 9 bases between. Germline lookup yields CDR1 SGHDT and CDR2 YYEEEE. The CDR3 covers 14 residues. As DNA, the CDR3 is TGTGCCAGCAGCTTCCGGACGGGGAACACTGAAGCTTTCTTT. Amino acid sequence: CASSFRTGNTEAFF.

CDR3 coding DNA: TGTGCCTGGAGTGCAGGGGTTTTGGGCGAAAAACTGTTTTTT. Translation: CAWSAGVLGEKLFF. The gene calls are TRBV30 and TRBJ1-4; weak D call: TRBD1 (6 bases). CDR1 GTSNPN and CDR2 SVGIG come from the germline V gene (reference sequence). V was trimmed by 1 base and J by 8 bases, leaving 14 bases between them. The CDR3 has 14 amino acids.

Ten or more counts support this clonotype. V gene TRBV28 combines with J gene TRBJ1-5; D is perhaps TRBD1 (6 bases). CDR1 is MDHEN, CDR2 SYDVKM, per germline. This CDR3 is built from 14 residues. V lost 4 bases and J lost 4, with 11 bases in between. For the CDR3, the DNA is TGTGCCAGCAGTTCCACAGGGTTGAATCAGCCCCAGCATTTT. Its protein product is CASSSTGLNQPQHF.

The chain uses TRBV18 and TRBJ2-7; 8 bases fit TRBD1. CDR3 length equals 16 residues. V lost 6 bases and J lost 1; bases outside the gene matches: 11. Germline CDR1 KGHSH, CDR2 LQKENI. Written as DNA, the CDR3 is TGTGCCAGCTCCTCAAACCGGGACAGGAGTTCCTACGAGCAGTACTTC. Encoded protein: CASSSNRDRSSYEQYF.

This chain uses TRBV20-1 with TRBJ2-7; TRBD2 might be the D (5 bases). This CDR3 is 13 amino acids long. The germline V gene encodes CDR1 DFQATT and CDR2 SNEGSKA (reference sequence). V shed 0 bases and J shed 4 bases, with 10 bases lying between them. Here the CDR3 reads CSAREGLSYEQYF. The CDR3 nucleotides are TGCAGTGCTAGAGAAGGACTGAGTTACGAGCAGTACTTC.

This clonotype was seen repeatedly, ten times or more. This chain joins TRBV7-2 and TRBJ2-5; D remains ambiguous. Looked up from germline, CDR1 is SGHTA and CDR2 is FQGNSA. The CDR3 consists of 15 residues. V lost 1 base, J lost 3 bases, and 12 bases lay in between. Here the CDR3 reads CASSLGAGTKETQYF. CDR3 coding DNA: TGTGCCAGCAGCTTAGGAGCAGGTACCAAAGAGACCCAGTACTTC.

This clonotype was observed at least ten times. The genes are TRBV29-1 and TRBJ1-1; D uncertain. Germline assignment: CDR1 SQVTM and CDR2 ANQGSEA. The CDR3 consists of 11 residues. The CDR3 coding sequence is TGCACCGCTTTATCTAACACTGAAGCTTTCTTT. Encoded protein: CTALSNTEAFF. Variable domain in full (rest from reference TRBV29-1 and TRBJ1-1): SAVISQKPSRDICQRGTSLTIQCQVDSQVTMMFWYRQQPGQSLTLIATANQGSEATYESGFVIDKFPISRPNLTFSTLTVSNMSPEDSSIYLCTALSNTEAFFGQGTRLTVV.

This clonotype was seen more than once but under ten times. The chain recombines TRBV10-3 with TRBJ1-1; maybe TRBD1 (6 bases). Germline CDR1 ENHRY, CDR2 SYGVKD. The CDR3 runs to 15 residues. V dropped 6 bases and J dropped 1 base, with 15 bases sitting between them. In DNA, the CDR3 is TGTGCCATCAGGCCCAGACAGGCAACGAACACTGAAGCTTTCTTT. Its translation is CAIRPRQATNTEAFF.

This CDR3 is CSARSGTYGYTF. CDR3 coding DNA: TGCAGTGCTAGAAGTGGGACCTATGGCTACACCTTC. This rearrangement joins TRBV20-1 to TRBJ1-2, with D tentatively TRBD1 (5 bases). The CDR3 has 12 amino acids. The germline CDR1 and CDR2 sequences are DFQATT and SNEGSKA (reference sequence). Trimming took 2 bases from V and 4 from J, leaving 8 bases between them.

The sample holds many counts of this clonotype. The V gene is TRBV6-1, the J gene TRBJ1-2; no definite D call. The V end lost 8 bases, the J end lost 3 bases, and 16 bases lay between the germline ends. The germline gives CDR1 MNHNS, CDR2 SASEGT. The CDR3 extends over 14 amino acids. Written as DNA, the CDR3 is TGTGCCAGCTGGTCGGTTTCGACCGACTATGGCTACACCTTC. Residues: CASWSVSTDYGYTF.

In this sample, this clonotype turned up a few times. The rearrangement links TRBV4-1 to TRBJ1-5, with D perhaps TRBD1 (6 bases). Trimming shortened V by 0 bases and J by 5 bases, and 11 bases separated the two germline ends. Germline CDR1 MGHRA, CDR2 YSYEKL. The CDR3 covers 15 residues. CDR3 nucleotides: TGCGCCAGCAGCCAAGATAGGGACATTTATCAGCCCCAGCATTTT. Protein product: CASSQDRDIYQPQHF.